A single sample gave rise to the 24 T cell receptor beta chains below, sequenced in a study of cytomegalovirus exposure and HLA in healthy donors. TCRdb keeps only in-frame clones here, not all; method: immunoSEQ multiplex PCR. This table holds some 140,000 clones, 84% found once. The specimen sequenced was PBMCs. These receptors all stem from a woman in her thirties in good health and CMV-seronegative.

The chain couples TRBV18 to TRBJ1-2; TRBD1 is a possible D gene (6 bases). The CDR3 runs to 17 residues. CDR1 and CDR2 from the germline V gene are KGHSH and LQKENI. Trimming took 8 bases from V and 4 from J, leaving 26 bases between them. The CDR3 is CASAQKRTETTSYGYTF. CDR3 nucleotides: TGTGCCAGCGCACAAAAGAGGACAGAGACGACCTCCTATGGCTACACCTTC.

The rearrangement uses TRBV15 and TRBJ1-2; 9 bases fit TRBD1. The CDR3 has 14 amino acids. The V and J ends lost 1 base and 5 bases, in that order; junction bases with no gene match: 2. The germline CDR1 and CDR2 sequences are LNHNV and YYDKDF (reference sequence). CDR3 sequence reads: CATSRGQGGYGYTF. The CDR3 bases are TGTGCCACCAGCAGAGGACAGGGGGGGTATGGCTACACCTTC. The full variable domain, its missing parts supplied by reference TRBV15 and TRBJ1-2, is DAMVIQNPRYQVTQFGKPVTLSCSQTLNHNVMYWYQQKSSQAPKLLFHYYDKDFNNEADTPDNFQSRRPNTSFCFLDIRSPGLGDTAMYLCATSRGQGGYGYTFGSGTRLTVV.

The chain has TRBV30 and TRBJ2-1; 8 bases match TRBD2. This CDR3 is 13 amino acids long. The germline gives CDR1 GTSNPN, CDR2 SVGIG (reference sequence). V was pared by 3 bases and J by 2 bases, with 0 bases of the junction left unmatched. CDR3 residues: CAWRRGAYNEQFF. CDR3 bases: TGTGCCTGGAGGCGGGGGGCCTACAATGAGCAGTTCTTC.

The chain recombines TRBV25-1 with TRBJ1-4; 10 bases align to TRBD1. The CDR3 sequence is 13 residues long. Germline loops: CDR1 MGHDK, CDR2 SYGVNS. V dropped 6 bases and J dropped 9; count of bases not matched to a gene: 4. This CDR3 is CASRGQGLKKLFF. CDR3 nucleotide sequence: TGTGCCAGCAGGGGACAGGGGTTGAAAAAACTGTTTTTT.

The V gene is TRBV27, the J gene TRBJ2-1, with 13 bases fitting TRBD2. CDR3 size: 15 residues. In germline, CDR1 is MNHEY, CDR2 SMNVEV (reference sequence). Trimming took 5 bases from V and 6 from J; bases not matched to a gene: 4. CDR3 amino acids: CASSKGLAGINEQFF. CDR3 DNA: TGTGCCAGCAGTAAGGGACTAGCGGGGATCAATGAGCAGTTCTTC.

This rearrangement joins TRBV5-1 to TRBJ2-5, with D possibly being TRBD2 (5 bases). The CDR3 spans 15 residues. The germline V gene encodes CDR1 SGHRS and CDR2 YFSETQ. The V and J ends lost 3 bases and 1 base respectively, with 13 bases between them. The CDR3 bases are TGCGCCAGCAGCTCTAGCCCTAGTAGCCAAGAGACCCAGTACTTC. It yields the protein CASSSSPSSQETQYF. The complete variable domain, with remaining parts taken from reference TRBV5-1 and TRBJ2-5, reads KAGVTQTPRYLIKTRGQQVTLSCSPISGHRSVSWYQQTPGQGLQFLFEYFSETQRNKGNFPGRFSGRQFSNSRSEMNVSTLELGDSALYLCASSSSPSSQETQYFGPGTRLLVL.

The rearrangement links TRBV7-6 to TRBJ1-5; D is possibly TRBD1 (5 bases). CDR3 size: 14 residues. V shed 0 bases and J shed 11 bases, with 14 bases lying between them. Germline V gene data show CDR1 as SGHVS and CDR2 as FNYEAQ. The CDR3 sequence is CASSLAPDSRAQHF. The CDR3 DNA reads as TGTGCCAGCAGCTTAGCGCCCGACAGTCGGGCCCAGCATTTT.

The chain recombines TRBV5-1 with TRBJ2-5; 9 bases line up with TRBD2. Germline CDR1 SGHRS, CDR2 YFSETQ. The CDR3 contains 14 residues. J was trimmed by 3 bases and V by 1 base; bases with no gene match: 1. CDR3 protein: CASSLSSGEETQYF. The CDR3 coding sequence is TGCGCCAGCAGCTTGTCTAGCGGGGAAGAGACCCAGTACTTC.

The chain has TRBV13 and TRBJ2-7; 9 bases line up with TRBD1. Trimming removed 5 bases from V and 0 bases from J; junction bases left unmatched: 11. Germline V lookup: CDR1 PRHDT, CDR2 FYEKMQ (reference sequence). This CDR3 spans 17 amino acids. DNA of the CDR3: TGTGCCAGCAGCAAGGGGACAGGGATAATACCCTCCTACGAGCAGTACTTC. This translates into CASSKGTGIIPSYEQYF. Complete variable domain (other parts from reference TRBV13 and TRBJ2-7): AAGVIQSPRHLIKEKRETATLKCYPIPRHDTVYWYQQGPGQDPQFLISFYEKMQSDKGSIPDRFSAQQFSDYHSELNMSSLELGDSALYFCASSKGTGIIPSYEQYFGPGTRLTVT.

The J gene is TRBJ2-1, the V gene TRBV2; maybe TRBD1 (5 bases). The CDR3 consists of 13 residues. The germline V and J ends were trimmed by 4 bases and 7 bases, with 11 bases remaining between them. Germline CDR1 is SNHLY and CDR2 is FYNNEI. CDR3 in amino acids: CASSAQAGNEQFF. The CDR3 coding sequence is TGTGCCAGCAGTGCTCAGGCAGGGAATGAGCAGTTCTTC.

V and J are TRBV19 and TRBJ2-7; D might be TRBD2 (6 bases). CDR1 is LNHDA, CDR2 SQIVND, per germline (reference sequence). The V and J ends lost 3 bases and 3 bases respectively, with 12 bases between them. CDR3 size: 14 residues. Written as DNA, the CDR3 is TGTGCCAGTAGTATGAGATCCGGGGGCTACGAGCAGTACTTC. Translated, it gives CASSMRSGGYEQYF.

The chain carries TRBV5-6 and TRBJ1-6; TRBD1 is a possible D gene (6 bases). Per germline, CDR1 SGHDT and CDR2 YYEEEE. This CDR3 is built from 15 residues. Trimming removed 4 bases from V and 7 bases from J, with 15 bases in between. CDR3 region: CASSLVDRQNSPLHF. The CDR3, as DNA: TGTGCCAGCAGCCTAGTTGACAGGCAGAATTCACCCCTCCACTTT.

J is TRBJ2-2 and V is TRBV2; D possibly corresponds to TRBD1 (6 bases). Germline V lookup: CDR1 SNHLY, CDR2 FYNNEI. Trimming took 10 bases from V and 2 from J, leaving 14 bases between them. The CDR3 length is 14 residues. CDR3 bases: TGTGCCATCTCCGGGACACCTAACACCGGGGAGCTGTTTTTT. It translates to CAISGTPNTGELFF.

Here the CDR3 DNA reads TGTGCCAGCAGCGGAGGGTCCGCAGATACGCAGTATTTT. It encodes CASSGGSADTQYF. This rearrangement joins TRBV11-3 to TRBJ2-3, with a weak D call TRBD2 (6 bases). V lost 5 bases to trimming and J lost 4 bases, with 10 bases between them. The length of the CDR3 is 13 residues. Germline V gives CDR1 SGHNT, CDR2 YENEEA. The variable domain in full, with the rest retrieved from reference TRBV11-3 and TRBJ2-3, is EAGVVQSPRYKIIEKKQPVAFWCNPISGHNTLYWYLQNLGQGPELLIRYENEEAVDDSQLPKDRFSAERLKGVDSTLKIQPAELGDSAVYLCASSGGSADTQYFGPGTRLTVL.

The gene calls are TRBV2 and TRBJ1-2; 7 bases align to TRBD1. The CDR3 covers 14 residues. Germline V gene data show CDR1 as SNHLY and CDR2 as FYNNEI. V was clipped by 5 bases and J by 0 bases; unmatched bases: 3. The CDR3 DNA follows: TGTGCCAGCAGTAGACAGGGTACTAACTATGGCTACACCTTC. Encoded protein: CASSRQGTNYGYTF.

This rearrangement joins TRBV4-2 to TRBJ2-7, with TRBD1 identical over 8 bases. This CDR3 region has 15 residues. Germline assignment: CDR1 LGHNA and CDR2 YNFKEQ. V gave up 4 bases and J gave up 3 bases; unmatched junction bases: 8. CDR3 protein: CASSPEQGGGYEQYF. The CDR3 DNA reads as TGTGCCAGCAGCCCAGAACAGGGGGGTGGCTACGAGCAGTACTTC.

The chain uses TRBV7-2 and TRBJ2-7; no definite D call. Germline values: CDR1 SGHTA, CDR2 FQGNSA. This CDR3 is built from 14 residues. Deletions cut 1 base from V and 1 base from J, with 8 bases between. In DNA, the CDR3 is TGTGCCAGCAGCTTAGGTCTGAGTTCCTACGAGCAGTACTTC. It yields the protein CASSLGLSSYEQYF.

The chain uses TRBV11-2 and TRBJ2-1, with 7 bases that match TRBD1. CDR1 is SGHAT and CDR2 is FQNNGV in the germline V gene. Unmatched junction bases numbered 6, after V lost 5 bases and J lost 5 bases. The CDR3 length is 14 residues. The chain's CDR3 is CASSPGTVNNEQFF. The CDR3 DNA reads TGTGCCAGCAGCCCCGGGACAGTAAACAATGAGCAGTTCTTC.

The chain couples TRBV5-4 to TRBJ2-3, with 12 bases matching TRBD2. The germline CDR1 and CDR2 sequences are SGHNT and YYREEE (reference sequence). The V and J ends lost 3 bases and 1 base, in that order; junction bases with no gene match: 3. The CDR3 is 16 amino acids. The DNA of the CDR3 is TGTGCCAGCAGCTCCCGACTAGCGGGGGGCACAGATACGCAGTATTTT. It translates to CASSSRLAGGTDTQYF. Full variable domain (missing parts from reference TRBV5-4 and TRBJ2-3): ETGVTQSPTHLIKTRGQQVTLRCSSQSGHNTVSWYQQALGQGPQFIFQYYREEENGRGNFPPRFSGLQFPNYSSELNVNALELDDSALYLCASSSRLAGGTDTQYFGPGTRLTVL.

This chain connects TRBV4-2 to TRBJ1-4, with 9 bases aligning to TRBD1. CDR3 size: 15 residues. Germline CDR1 reads LGHNA; CDR2 reads YNFKEQ. Unmatched junction bases numbered 7, after V lost 0 bases and J lost 11 bases. The CDR3 region has the DNA TGTGCCAGCAGCCAAGAGTCCGGGACAGGGAATAAACTGTTTTTT. Translated, it gives CASSQESGTGNKLFF.

The V call is TRBV15, the J call TRBJ2-7; D is uncertain. Germline V lookup: CDR1 LNHNV, CDR2 YYDKDF (reference sequence). CDR3 length: 14 amino acids. The V end was cut by 0 bases, the J end by 3 bases, with 9 bases between. CDR3 residues: CATSRDGRIYEQYF. CDR3 coding DNA: TGTGCCACCAGCAGAGATGGCAGAATCTACGAGCAGTACTTC. The full variable domain, rest sourced from reference TRBV15 and TRBJ2-7, is DAMVIQNPRYQVTQFGKPVTLSCSQTLNHNVMYWYQQKSSQAPKLLFHYYDKDFNNEADTPDNFQSRRPNTSFCFLDIRSPGLGDTAMYLCATSRDGRIYEQYFGPGTRLTVT.

This clone was seen a single time. This chain uses TRBV18 with TRBJ1-2, with 7 bases that match TRBD1. The ends lost 3 bases at V and 5 bases at J; junction bases unmatched: 9. Per the germline V gene, CDR1 is KGHSH and CDR2 is LQKENI. The CDR3 runs to 15 residues. The CDR3 DNA sequence: TGTGCCAGCTCACCTTCACAGGGGAGGCCTTATGGCTACACCTTC. It encodes CASSPSQGRPYGYTF. The whole variable domain, filled in from reference TRBV18 and TRBJ1-2, reads NAGVMQNPRHLVRRRGQEARLRCSPMKGHSHVYWYRQLPEEGLKFMVYLQKENIIDESGMPKERFSAEFPKEGPSILRIQQVVRGDSAAYFCASSPSQGRPYGYTFGSGTRLTVV.

The chain uses TRBV5-1 and TRBJ1-3; D unclear. The CDR3 is made up of 12 amino acids. V was clipped by 1 base and J by 3 bases, with 2 bases between them. The germline gives CDR1 SGHRS, CDR2 YFSETQ. The DNA for the CDR3 is TGCGCCAGCAGCTTGCATGGAAACACCATATATTTT. The encoded protein is CASSLHGNTIYF.

This chain uses TRBV6-6 with TRBJ2-7; D not resolved. Trimming took 7 bases from V and 0 from J, leaving 7 bases between them. The length of the CDR3 is 12 residues. Germline CDR1 MNHNY, CDR2 SVGAGI (reference sequence). CDR3 sequence (DNA): TGTGCCAGCATTAGCAACTCCTACGAGCAGTACTTC. This codes for CASISNSYEQYF.